Each of the 31 T cell receptor beta chains below was sequenced from the same sample in a study of CD8+CD57+ T cells in acquired aplastic anemia. For CDR3 and TCR beta VDJ profiling, genomic DNA was the template used. Each CDR3 protein is one row after TCRdb ran MiXCR on the reads. The sample carries 250,000 to 300,000 distinct CDR3 sequences, 45% to 65% recorded once. Sequencing input: sorted CD4+, CD8+, or CD8+CD57+ T cells (not recorded which) from PBMCs. All receptors derive from a human donor with severe aplastic anemia or a healthy control (not recorded which).

For this clonotype: It may be a read error: a sequence one base away is much more abundant. Without the conserved terminal phenylalanine or tryptophan, this CDR3 likely stems from a read error. The chain has TRBV14 and TRBJ2-3; unclear D gene. Trimming cost V 4 bases and J 5 bases, with 7 bases left between them. The CDR3 is made up of 12 amino acids. CDR1 is SGHDN, CDR2 FVKESK, per germline. The CDR3 coding sequence is TGTGCCAGCAGCCTGCTACGAGATACGCAGTATTCT. Translation gives CASSLLRDTQYS.

Regarding this clonotype: A much larger clone lies one base from this, so it may be a read error. The chain has TRBV24-1 and TRBJ1-4, with D maybe TRBD1 (5 bases). The germline V gene has CDR1 KGHDR and CDR2 SFDVKD. This CDR3 has 16 amino acids. Trimming stripped 5 bases from V and 8 bases from J, with 20 bases between. The CDR3 DNA reads TGTGCCACCAGTGGGCTGACAGCGGGGGTAGGAGAAAAACTGTTTTTT. The encoded protein is CATSGLTAGVGEKLFF.

The CDR3 coding sequence is TGTGCCACCAGCAATGGGACCGCCGCCTACGAGCAGTACTTC. This gives the protein CATSNGTAAYEQYF. The chain joins TRBV15 to TRBJ2-7; the D call may be TRBD1 or TRBD2 (5 bases each). V was trimmed by 4 bases and J by 2 bases, leaving 12 bases between them. Germline CDR1 reads LNHNV; CDR2 reads YYDKDF (reference sequence). There are 14 residues in the CDR3.

The chain has TRBV15 and TRBJ1-4, with D tentatively TRBD1 (5 bases). The length of the CDR3 is 15 residues. V gave up 5 bases and J gave up 5 bases, with 15 bases separating them. Germline V gene sequence: CDR1 LNHNV, CDR2 YYDKDF (reference sequence). DNA for the CDR3: TGTGCCACCAGCGTATCGACCAGGGTGAATGAAAAACTGTTTTTT. Its protein product is CATSVSTRVNEKLFF.

This clonotype has more than one count but fewer than ten. The chain couples TRBV20-1 to TRBJ2-5, with D perhaps TRBD2 (5 bases). V was trimmed by 3 bases and J by 1 base, leaving 12 bases between them. The CDR3 is 14 residues long. CDR1 is DFQATT and CDR2 is SNEGSKA in the germline V gene (reference sequence). The CDR3 nucleotides read TGCAGTGCTAGGAAGGACTCCTCCCAAGAGACCCAGTACTTC. Its protein product is CSARKDSSQETQYF.

This clonotype was counted a few times. The chain carries TRBV20-1 and TRBJ1-5; tentative D call: TRBD1 (6 bases). The CDR3 covers 16 residues. Per the germline V gene, CDR1 is DFQATT and CDR2 is SNEGSKA (reference sequence). The CDR3 sequence is CRDNITAGADGSPQHF. The DNA of the CDR3 is TGCAGGGACAACATAACGGCGGGGGCAGATGGATCGCCCCAGCATTTT.

This clonotype was seen at least ten times. The chain uses TRBV19 and TRBJ1-5; weak D call: TRBD1 (5 bases). The CDR3 runs 15 residues. The V gene's germline CDR1 is LNHDA and CDR2 SQIVND (reference sequence). Trimming shortened V by 4 bases and J by 5 bases, and 15 bases separated the two germline ends. The CDR3: CASSRTGGFYQPQHF. As DNA, the CDR3 is TGTGCCAGTAGTAGGACTGGGGGATTTTATCAGCCCCAGCATTTT.

This clonotype occurred a few times. The CDR3: CSAALDTQYF. The CDR3 DNA reads as TGCAGTGCCGCCCTAGATACGCAGTATTTT. The chain recombines TRBV20-1 with TRBJ2-3; D is uncertain. Germline V CDR1 and CDR2: DFQATT, SNEGSKA (reference sequence). This CDR3 is built from 10 residues. Trimming removed 6 bases at V and 5 bases at J, with 6 bases between.

The J gene is TRBJ1-5, the V gene TRBV5-4, with D possibly matching TRBD1 (5 bases). Germline CDR1 reads SGHNT; CDR2 reads YYREEE (reference sequence). This CDR3 is built from 15 residues. Trimming pared 2 bases from V and 3 bases from J, leaving 12 bases between. CDR3 region: CASSLAGPANQPQHF. The CDR3 bases are TGTGCCAGCAGCTTAGCAGGGCCCGCCAATCAGCCCCAGCATTTT.

The chain links TRBV11-3 to TRBJ2-5; no reliable D call. This CDR3 has 11 amino acids. V lost 4 bases, J lost 4 bases, and 4 bases lay in between. The germline V gene has CDR1 SGHNT and CDR2 YENEEA. CDR3 DNA: TGTGCCAGCAGCTCCATAGAGACCCAGTACTTC. Translating gives CASSSIETQYF. Drawing the rest from reference TRBV11-3 and TRBJ2-5, the complete variable domain is EAGVVQSPRYKIIEKKQPVAFWCNPISGHNTLYWYLQNLGQGPELLIRYENEEAVDDSQLPKDRFSAERLKGVDSTLKIQPAELGDSAVYLCASSSIETQYFGPGTRLLVL.

The chain links TRBV2 to TRBJ2-5; 9 positions match TRBD2. With 6 bases clipped from V and 5 bases from J, the junction kept 7 bases outside the gene matches. The CDR3 sequence is 14 residues long. CDR1 and CDR2 (germline): SNHLY, FYNNEI. The CDR3 DNA reads as TGTGCCAGCAGGCCTACTAGCGGGCGTGAGACCCAGTACTTC. Translating gives CASRPTSGRETQYF.

This clonotype was seen more than once but under ten times. The chain is built from TRBV7-2 and TRBJ2-1; 7 positions agree with TRBD1. V lost 5 bases to trimming and J lost 4 bases; unmatched junction nucleotides: 8. The CDR3 is 15 amino acids. The germline V gene encodes CDR1 SGHTA and CDR2 FQGNSA. CDR3 nucleotide sequence: TGTGCCAGCAGCAACCGGGACAGAGGATACAATGAGCAGTTCTTC. Encoded protein: CASSNRDRGYNEQFF. Complete variable domain (other parts from reference TRBV7-2 and TRBJ2-1): GAGVSQSPSNKVTEKGKDVELRCDPISGHTALYWYRQSLGQGLEFLIYFQGNSAPDKSGLPSDRFSAERTGGSVSTLTIQRTQQEDSAVYLCASSNRDRGYNEQFFGPGTRLTVL.

V and J are TRBV19 and TRBJ2-2; maybe TRBD1 (7 bases). Trimming left V 3 bases short and J 8 bases short, with 22 bases between. CDR3 length: 17 amino acids. Germline V CDR1 and CDR2: LNHDA, SQIVND (reference sequence). CDR3 bases: TGTGCCAGTAGTATGGGCGGTGCAGGGGGGCTTATGGGGGAGCTGTTTTTT. It codes for CASSMGGAGGLMGELFF.

This clonotype was detected only a few times. The chain combines TRBV5-1 with TRBJ2-5; D gene ambiguous. Germline V gene sequence: CDR1 SGHRS, CDR2 YFSETQ. Trimming stripped 1 base from V and 9 bases from J, with 16 bases between. CDR3 length: 14 amino acids. The CDR3 is CASSLSGLHQPQYF. The CDR3 DNA reads TGCGCCAGCAGCTTGAGTGGGCTCCACCAGCCCCAGTACTTC. The whole variable domain, filled in from reference TRBV5-1 and TRBJ2-5, reads KAGVTQTPRYLIKTRGQQVTLSCSPISGHRSVSWYQQTPGQGLQFLFEYFSETQRNKGNFPGRFSGRQFSNSRSEMNVSTLELGDSALYLCASSLSGLHQPQYFGPGTRLLVL.

The table lists this clonotype with a few counts. This chain links TRBV5-4 with TRBJ1-4; D remains ambiguous. V gave up 2 bases and J gave up 3 bases, with 11 bases separating them. The CDR3 runs to 15 residues. The germline V gene encodes CDR1 SGHNT and CDR2 YYREEE (reference sequence). The CDR3 DNA reads as TGTGCCAGCAGCTTACTCAGTTCGGCTAATGAAAAACTGTTTTTT. Amino acids: CASSLLSSANEKLFF.

The genes are TRBV7-9 and TRBJ2-2; D is unresolved. This CDR3 is built from 13 residues. Trimming shortened V by 5 bases and J by 4 bases, and 8 bases separated the two germline ends. Germline CDR1 is SEHNR and CDR2 is FQNEAQ (reference sequence). This chain's CDR3 is CASSRDTTGELFF. The CDR3 bases are TGTGCCAGCAGCCGTGACACCACCGGGGAGCTGTTTTTT.

The genes are TRBV7-9 and TRBJ2-3, with TRBD1 matching over 9 bases. Germline assignment: CDR1 SEHNR and CDR2 FQNEAQ (reference sequence). J lost 11 bases, V lost 6 bases, and 0 bases had no gene match. The CDR3 sequence is 10 residues long. The CDR3 DNA reads TGTGCCAGCAGGGACAGGGGGCAGTATTTT. It codes for CASRDRGQYF.

This clonotype was counted at least ten times. The chain uses TRBV11-3 and TRBJ2-2; D is unclear. The V gene lost 0 bases and the J gene lost 7 bases, with 6 bases spanning the gap. The length of the CDR3 is 13 residues. Per the germline V gene, CDR1 is SGHNT and CDR2 is YENEEA. Here the CDR3 DNA reads TGTGCCAGCAGCTTAGACAGCCGCGGGGAGCTGTTTTTT. It encodes CASSLDSRGELFF.

The chain joins TRBV5-1 to TRBJ1-1; the D is unclear. Trimming took off 6 bases at V and 5 bases at J, with 14 bases between the two ends. The CDR3 has 13 amino acids. Germline V gene lookup returns CDR1 SGHRS and CDR2 YFSETQ. CDR3 sequence reads: CASNVGYGTEAFF. As DNA, the CDR3 is TGCGCCAGCAACGTAGGGTATGGAACTGAAGCTTTCTTT.

The genes are TRBV7-9 and TRBJ2-1; TRBD2 matches at 15 bases. Trimming at V came to 2 bases and at J to 7 bases, leaving 9 bases not matched to a gene. This CDR3 spans 18 amino acids. From germline, CDR1 is SEHNR and CDR2 FQNEAQ (reference sequence). The CDR3 loop reads CASSLTGLAGGRWNEQFF. The CDR3 region has the DNA TGTGCCAGCAGCTTAACGGGACTAGCGGGGGGCCGGTGGAATGAGCAGTTCTTC.

The rearrangement uses TRBV6-1 and TRBJ2-7; D is perhaps TRBD2 (6 bases). CDR1 MNHNS and CDR2 SASEGT come from the germline V gene. V lost 7 bases and J 6 bases, leaving 19 bases between the germline ends. The CDR3 totals 14 residues. CDR3 in DNA: TGTGCCAGCATGAGGGGAGGTCCCCCCGTCGAGCAGTACTTC. Its protein product is CASMRGGPPVEQYF.

DNA for the CDR3: TGTGCCAGCAGCTTATTAGCGGCCCCAGGGGGTAATGAAAAACTGTTTTTT. It codes for CASSLLAAPGGNEKLFF. The J gene is TRBJ1-4, the V gene TRBV7-8, with TRBD1 identical over 7 bases. The CDR3 has 17 residues. Germline lookup yields CDR1 SGHVS and CDR2 FQNEAQ. Trimming at V came to 2 bases and at J to 4 bases, leaving 10 bases not matched to a gene.

At least ten counts were recorded for this clonotype. The chain links TRBV3-1 to TRBJ2-7, with a weak D call TRBD2 (5 bases). Germline assignment: CDR1 LGHDT and CDR2 YNNKEL (reference sequence). The CDR3 has 14 amino acids. V shed 1 base and J shed 3 bases, with 10 bases lying between them. CDR3 coding DNA: TGTGCCAGCAGCCAAGGAGGAGGCGACTACGAGCAGTACTTC. Translated, it gives CASSQGGGDYEQYF.

The V call is TRBV7-3, the J call TRBJ2-3; 7 positions match TRBD2. CDR1 and CDR2 (germline): SGHTA, FQGTGA. V was clipped by 5 bases and J by 6 bases; unmatched bases: 20. The length of the CDR3 is 18 residues. The CDR3 region has the DNA TGTGCCAGCAGCCCCGTCCCTACTCAGCGGGGTGGTACGGATACGCAGTATTTT. Translation gives CASSPVPTQRGGTDTQYF. Full variable domain (remainder filled in from reference TRBV7-3 and TRBJ2-3): GAGVSQTPSNKVTEKGKYVELRCDPISGHTALYWYRQSLGQGPEFLIYFQGTGAADDSGLPNDRFFAVRPEGSVSTLKIQRTERGDSAVYLCASSPVPTQRGGTDTQYFGPGTRLTVL.

This chain uses TRBV15 with TRBJ1-3; D may be TRBD1 (5 bases). Trimming shortened V by 2 bases and J by 0 bases, and 14 bases separated the two germline ends. CDR3 length: 17 amino acids. CDR1 and CDR2 (germline): LNHNV, YYDKDF (reference sequence). In DNA form, the CDR3 reads TGTGCCACCAGCAGAACACGGGGCCTAAGCTCTGGAAACACCATATATTTT. It translates to CATSRTRGLSSGNTIYF.

This clonotype was picked up many times. The rearrangement joins TRBV20-1 to TRBJ1-5; TRBD1 agrees at 7 bases. This CDR3 is 15 amino acids long. Germline lookup yields CDR1 DFQATT and CDR2 SNEGSKA (reference sequence). The junction had 10 bases not matched to a gene; V was cut back by 3 bases and J by 5 bases. The CDR3 reads CSASHAAGGDQPQHF. CDR3 bases: TGCAGTGCTAGTCATGCGGCAGGGGGGGATCAGCCCCAGCATTTT.

For the CDR3, the DNA is TGCAGTGCCAGCAGCTTAGGGATAGCGGGGGGGGAGACCCAGTACTTC. Translated, it gives CSASSLGIAGGETQYF. The chain uses TRBV20-1 and TRBJ2-5; the match to TRBD2 covers 11 bases. The CDR3 spans 16 residues. Germline V gives CDR1 DFQATT, CDR2 SNEGSKA (reference sequence). The ends lost 6 bases at V and 5 bases at J; junction bases unmatched: 14.

The chain has TRBV10-3 and TRBJ1-6, with D possibly being TRBD1 (6 bases). Looked up from germline, CDR1 is ENHRY and CDR2 is SYGVKD. This CDR3 is 15 amino acids long. V was trimmed by 6 bases and J by 5 bases, leaving 14 bases between them. CDR3 amino acids: CAIRPGDGHNSPLHF. Here the CDR3 DNA reads TGTGCCATCAGGCCAGGGGACGGCCATAATTCACCCCTCCACTTT.

Of note for this clonotype: The CDR3 does not close with the conserved phenylalanine or tryptophan, likely indicating a read error. This rearrangement joins TRBV19 to TRBJ1-3; the D gene is possibly TRBD1 (5 bases). V was shortened by 2 bases and J by 4 bases, with 9 bases between the two germline ends. The CDR3 is 14 amino acids. Germline-derived CDR1 and CDR2 are LNHDA and SQIVND (reference sequence). In DNA, the CDR3 is TGTGCCAGTAGTATATCGGAGGGGGGAAACACCATATATCTT. The encoded protein is CASSISEGGNTIYL.

This clonotype was recorded at least ten times. This chain connects TRBV11-2 to TRBJ1-4; D perhaps matches TRBD1 (6 bases). CDR1 and CDR2 (germline): SGHAT, FQNNGV. Trimming left V 5 bases short and J 4 bases short, with 17 bases between. The CDR3 sequence is 16 residues long. The CDR3 DNA reads TGTGCCAGCAGCCTATTTACAGGGTCCTTTAATGAAAAACTGTTTTTT. Its translation is CASSLFTGSFNEKLFF.

This chain uses TRBV19 with TRBJ1-6; D call uncertain. CDR1 is LNHDA and CDR2 is SQIVND in the germline V gene (reference sequence). The V end was cut by 6 bases, the J end by 3 bases, with 9 bases between. The CDR3 consists of 14 residues. The CDR3 sequence is CASRDRDYNSPLHF. CDR3 in DNA: TGTGCCAGTAGAGATCGGGACTATAATTCACCCCTCCACTTT.